This T cell receptor beta chain was sequenced for a study of T cell responses to AZD1222 COVID-19 vaccine. Regarding the study as a whole: CD4 TCRs associated with vaccination spanned spike, dominating at 160-218 and 743-854.

The CDR3 length is 14 residues. CDR1 and CDR2 from the germline V gene are MNHEY and SMNVEV (reference sequence). Deletions cut 5 bases from V and 1 base from J, with 10 bases between. TCRdb keeps only in-frame clones here, not all; method: immunoSEQ multiplex PCR. This sample carries approximately 120,000 clones, 70% to 90% of them seen once, and the ten largest clones take approximately 15%. A remark on this clone: Its antigen is currently unknown.

This sequence was found in an adult in good health. The chain carries TRBV27 and TRBJ2-3; D is unresolved. The source was peripheral blood, collected on day 0 of AZD1222 vaccination. The CDR3 sequence is CASSPTPGTDTQYF. In DNA form, the CDR3 reads TGTGCCAGCAGTCCAACCCCTGGCACAGATACGCAGTATTTT.